The clone carrying this TCR beta chain has a count of ten or more. The CDR3 end falls 3 residues outside the read, so it is completed with the germline J gene. TCRdb keeps only in-frame clones here, not all; method: immunoSEQ multiplex PCR. The table lists tens of thousands of clones, with no singletons. The data originate from a study of T cell clonality in common variable immunodeficiency. Germline V gene data show CDR1 as SGHRS and CDR2 as YFSETQ. V lost 0 bases to trimming and J lost 7 bases, with 11 bases between them. The CDR3 is made up of 14 amino acids. J is TRBJ2-1 and V is TRBV5-1; D is possibly TRBD2 (6 bases). The specimen was peripheral blood mononuclear cells. The source is a person aged 18-70 years in good health. CDR3 residues: CASSLEGGSNEQFF. CDR3 bases read: TGCGCCAGCAGCTTGGAAGGAGGGTCGAATGAG.